A selection of T cell receptor beta chains follows, all from one sample in a study of shared clonotypes between healthy human individuals. TCRdb keeps only in-frame clones here, not all; method: immunoSEQ multiplex PCR. In the table there are 2.3 million or so clones, over 90% of which are singletons. Sequencing was performed on naive CD4+ T cells from PBMCs. Receptors were obtained from a man aged 18 to 30 in good health. Some clones in this sample may be carry-over from other donors' samples. The CDR3 runs from the conserved cysteine through the conserved F or W. Each record gives: D gene, V gene, CDR3 length, clone size, J gene, CDR3 protein, CDR3 DNA. The D gene is left open where the match is weak. Expanded clones are given a class, and other clones once, few, many or no size at all.

>-|TRBV4-1|18|-|TRBJ1-4
CASSRAHGSSPTNEKLFF
TGCGCCAGCAGCCGGGCCCATGGATCTTCTCCAACTAATGAAAAACTGTTTTTT
>-|TRBV6-6|13|-|TRBJ2-7
CATYKEGAGEQYF
TGTGCCACATATAAGGAGGGGGCGGGGGAGCAGTACTTC
>-|TRBV27|14|-|TRBJ2-7
CASSLDGNPYEQYF
TGTGCCAGCAGTTTAGACGGGAATCCCTACGAGCAGTACTTC
>-|TRBV5-1|14|-|TRBJ2-5
CASSFYRQGETQYF
TGCGCCAGCAGCTTCTACAGGCAGGGGGAGACCCAGTACTTC
>TRBD1|TRBV4-1|16|once|TRBJ1-3
CASSQGQGSSGNTIYF
TGCGCCAGCAGCCAAGGACAGGGTTCGTCCGGAAACACCATATATTTT
>TRBD2|TRBV6-6|16|-|TRBJ2-7
CASNSGGGRGPYEQYF
TGTGCCAGCAACTCCGGCGGCGGGAGGGGTCCGTACGAGCAGTACTTC
>TRBD2|TRBV27|15|-|TRBJ2-2
CASSRLAGGSGELFF
TGTGCCAGCAGCCGACTAGCGGGAGGTTCGGGGGAGCTGTTTTTT
>-|TRBV28|16|-|TRBJ1-2
CASSLMVGSWSYGYTF
TGTGCCAGCAGTTTAATGGTGGGCAGTTGGAGCTATGGCTACACCTTC
>TRBD2|TRBV18|16|-|TRBJ2-1
CASSRYTSGAYNEQFF
TGTGCCAGCTCCCGCTACACTAGCGGGGCCTACAATGAGCAGTTCTTC
>-|TRBV27|15|-|TRBJ2-1
CASSRPGGSYNEQFF
TGTGCCAGCAGTCGCCCCGGGGGCTCCTACAATGAGCAGTTCTTC
>TRBD1|TRBV28|19|-|TRBJ2-1
CASSPPGQGALAGAREQFF
TGTGCCAGCAGTCCCCCGGGACAGGGGGCTCTAGCGGGAGCTCGGGAGCAGTTCTTC
>TRBD1|TRBV6-4|14|once|TRBJ2-2
CASSIQGGTGELFF
TGTGCCAGCAGCATACAGGGGGGAACCGGGGAGCTGTTTTTT
>-|TRBV1|18|-|TRBJ2-3
CTSSPKGLAGDSTDTQYF
TGCACCAGCAGCCCGAAGGGGCTAGCGGGAGACTCCACAGATACGCAGTATTTT
>TRBD1|TRBV11-2|13|-|TRBJ1-4
CASRKQGNEKLFF
TGTGCCAGCCGAAAACAGGGGAATGAAAAACTGTTTTTT
>-|TRBV11-2|13|-|TRBJ2-5
CASSSHRPETQYF
TGTGCCAGCAGCTCACACAGACCAGAGACCCAGTACTTC
>TRBD2|TRBV2|15|-|TRBJ2-7
CASSPRTSGTYEQYF
TGTGCCAGCAGCCCCAGGACTAGCGGGACCTACGAGCAGTACTTC
>-|TRBV12-5|14|-|TRBJ2-5
CASAPGPLQETQYF
TGTGCTAGTGCCCCGGGACCACTCCAAGAGACCCAGTACTTC
>-|TRBV7-3|13|-|TRBJ2-1
CASSFGRYNEQFF
TGTGCCAGCAGCTTCGGGAGATACAATGAGCAGTTCTTC
>TRBD2|TRBV5-1|13|few|TRBJ2-2
CASSREGTGELFF
TGCGCCAGCAGCCGGGAGGGGACCGGGGAGCTGTTTTTT
>-|TRBV2|17|-|TRBJ2-1
CASSPRGGPSSYNEQFF
TGTGCCAGCAGTCCCCGGGGCGGGCCAAGCTCCTACAATGAGCAGTTCTTC
>TRBD1|TRBV11-2|15|-|TRBJ2-7
CASSLAFRGHPEQYF
TGTGCCAGCAGCTTAGCTTTCAGGGGGCACCCCGAGCAGTACTTC
>TRBD2|TRBV4-1|16|-|TRBJ2-1
CASSHRTSGKHNEQFF
TGCGCCAGCAGCCATCGCACTAGCGGGAAACACAATGAGCAGTTCTTC
>TRBD1|TRBV18|14|-|TRBJ2-7
CASSPEDRLYEQYF
TGTGCCAGCTCACCTGAGGACAGGCTGTACGAGCAGTACTTC
>-|TRBV7-2|16|once|TRBJ2-7
CASSPRGVGGPGEQYF
TGTGCCAGCAGCCCTAGGGGAGTTGGGGGGCCTGGCGAGCAGTACTTC
>TRBD2|TRBV19|15|-|TRBJ2-3
CASSMSGRERDTQYF
TGTGCCAGTAGTATGAGCGGGAGGGAGAGAGATACGCAGTATTTT
>TRBD2|TRBV28|12|-|TRBJ2-7
CASKGTNYEQYF
TGTGCCAGCAAAGGGACTAACTACGAGCAGTACTTC
>TRBD2|TRBV29-1|13|-|TRBJ2-5
CSAGLARQETQYF
TGCAGCGCTGGACTAGCGCGCCAAGAGACCCAGTACTTC
>-|TRBV29-1|16|-|TRBJ1-2
CSVEKGGGGSLGADTF
TGCAGCGTTGAAAAGGGGGGCGGTGGTTCTTTGGGCGCAGACACCTTC
>TRBD2|TRBV28|14|-|TRBJ2-7
CASSPLRELSEQYF
TGTGCCAGCAGTCCCCTGCGGGAGCTCTCCGAGCAGTACTTC
>-|TRBV2|18|-|TRBJ2-7
CASSVRASSASWGYEQYF
TGTGCCAGCAGTGTAAGGGCCTCTAGCGCCAGCTGGGGGTACGAGCAGTACTTC
>-|TRBV18|17|-|TRBJ2-3
CASSPGRGPGWGDTQYF
TGTGCCAGCTCACCTGGCCGGGGGCCAGGCTGGGGGGATACGCAGTATTTT
>-|TRBV7-7|13|once|TRBJ1-1
CASSLRENTEAFF
TGTGCCAGCAGCTTACGGGAGAACACTGAAGCTTTCTTT
>-|TRBV11-3|14|-|TRBJ2-7
CASSFDSRNHEQYF
TGTGCCAGCAGCTTTGACTCCAGGAACCACGAGCAGTACTTC
>TRBD1|TRBV7-9|15|once|TRBJ1-2
CASSLVGTGDYGYTF
TGTGCCAGCAGCTTAGTGGGGACAGGGGACTATGGCTACACCTTC
>TRBD2|TRBV4-1|15|-|TRBJ2-1
CASSQLGLAEGEQFF
TGCGCCAGCAGCCAACTAGGACTAGCGGAGGGGGAGCAGTTCTTC
>TRBD2|TRBV11-3|16|-|TRBJ2-3
CASSSGTSGSRDTQYF
TGTGCCAGCAGCTCAGGGACTAGCGGGAGCCGGGATACGCAGTATTTT
>-|TRBV27|17|-|TRBJ2-7
CASSSLRIETQNHEQYF
TGTGCCAGCAGTTCGTTGCGGATTGAGACTCAGAACCACGAGCAGTACTTC
>TRBD1|TRBV27|15|-|TRBJ2-7
CASNRDRGDVYEQYF
TGTGCCAGCAACCGCGACAGGGGAGACGTTTACGAGCAGTACTTC
>-|TRBV5-4|14|once|TRBJ1-2
CASSSNSANYGYTF
TGTGCCAGCAGCTCTAACAGTGCAAACTATGGCTACACCTTC
>-|TRBV9|14|-|TRBJ2-7
CASSLSGLPYEQYF
TGTGCCAGCAGCCTGTCGGGGCTCCCCTACGAGCAGTACTTC
>-|TRBV5-1|15|once|TRBJ2-5
CASSLGSAYGETQYF
TGCGCCAGCAGCTTGGGCTCAGCTTACGGTGAGACCCAGTACTTC
>-|TRBV7-3|16|-|TRBJ2-1
CASRSNPGTPYNEQFF
TGTGCCAGCAGGTCCAATCCCGGGACTCCCTACAATGAGCAGTTCTTC
>-|TRBV30|16|-|TRBJ1-1
CAWIGEGRSRRTEAFF
TGTGCCTGGATAGGTGAAGGGAGGTCTCGTAGGACTGAAGCTTTCTTT
>TRBD1|TRBV5-1|15|-|TRBJ1-2
CASSYSGQGDYGYTF
TGCGCCAGCAGCTACTCGGGACAGGGGGACTATGGCTACACCTTC
>-|TRBV7-7|16|-|TRBJ2-1
CASSEELVFSYNEQFF
TGTGCCAGCAGCGAAGAACTAGTTTTCTCCTACAATGAGCAGTTCTTC
>-|TRBV19|16|-|TRBJ1-3
CASSIDRPGSGNTIYF
TGTGCCAGTAGTATAGATCGACCGGGCTCTGGAAACACCATATATTTT
>-|TRBV9|13|-|TRBJ2-3
CASSVVREGTQYF
TGTGCCAGCAGCGTAGTCAGGGAAGGTACGCAGTATTTT